The clone carrying this T cell receptor (beta chain) was detected many times. The target antigen is unknown. TCRdb used MiXCR to reprocess the 5' RACE reads, holding one entry per CDR3 protein. The sample lists under 85,000 distinct CDR3 sequences; about 5.2% were seen once. The sample comes from a study of CD8 T cells in ankylosing spondylitis. Findings and limits, study-wide: Blood of patients with ankylosing spondylitis appeared to be characterized by a TCR beta motif of eight highly homologous variants. Significant enrichment of disease-linked clones was reported in matched ankylosing spondylitis synovial fluid.

Sample: blood, either unsorted or a sorted T cell fraction (not recorded which). The TCR sequence derives from a male donor with ankylosing spondylitis or in good health (not recorded which).

CDR3 bases: TGCAGTGCCGGAGAGGGGTCCTTCTATGGCTACACCTTC. This translates into CSAGEGSFYGYTF. This chain links TRBV20-1 with TRBJ1-2; possible D gene TRBD1, 5 bases. Germline CDR1 DFQATT, CDR2 SNEGSKA (reference sequence). V gave up 6 bases and J gave up 4 bases, with 15 bases separating them. The CDR3 runs 13 residues.